Each of the 22 T cell receptor beta chains below was sequenced from the same sample in a study of T cells in Graves' hyperthyroidism and ophthalmopathy. Authors of the study amplified TCR beta CDR3 regions from RNA transcripts. TCR CDR3 regions were first amplified by RT-PCR with HTBI primers. Using its own MiXCR run on the multiplex PCR reads, TCRdb lists one record per CDR3 protein. Among under 700,000 distinct CDR3 sequences listed, under 60% were seen once. Sequences were obtained from peripheral blood or thyroid tissue (not recorded which). The receptors originated from a woman between 18 and 30 years old with Graves' hyperthyroidism.

This chain uses TRBV11-2 with TRBJ1-1; a weak D match, TRBD1 (6 bases). The V gene's germline CDR1 is SGHAT and CDR2 FQNNGV. V was cut by 3 bases and J by 3 bases, with 14 bases left in between. This CDR3 is built from 15 residues. The CDR3 bases are TGTGCCAGCAGCTTCCTCGATAGGGGGGACACTGAAGCTTTCTTT. Translated, it gives CASSFLDRGDTEAFF.

The chain employs TRBV5-6 and TRBJ2-5, with 8 nucleotides matching TRBD1. The V and J ends lost 4 bases and 1 base, in that order; junction bases with no gene match: 12. CDR1 is SGHDT and CDR2 is YYEEEE in the germline V gene. CDR3 length: 17 amino acids. The CDR3, as DNA: TGTGCCAGCAGCGGAATTCCGGGACAGGCCTCCCAAGAGACCCAGTACTTC. Protein product: CASSGIPGQASQETQYF.

With respect to this clonotype: A much larger clone is a single base away; this may be a read error. The chain employs TRBV7-9 and TRBJ2-5; D may correspond to TRBD1 or TRBD2 (5 bases each). In germline, CDR1 is SEHNR, CDR2 FQNEAQ (reference sequence). This CDR3 spans 14 amino acids. V gave up 5 bases and J gave up 4 bases, with 14 bases separating them. CDR3 sequence (DNA): TGTGCCAGCAGCCCGGGACGGGATCCAGAGACCCAGTACTTC. Its protein product is CASSPGRDPETQYF. The variable domain in full, with the rest retrieved from reference TRBV7-9 and TRBJ2-5, is DTGVSQNPRHKITKRGQNVTFRCDPISEHNRLYWYRQTLGQGPEFLTYFQNEAQLEKSRLLSDRFSAERPKGSFSTLEIQRTEQGDSAMYLCASSPGRDPETQYFGPGTRLLVL.

The chain joins TRBV7-9 to TRBJ1-1; D is uncertain. Germline loops: CDR1 SEHNR, CDR2 FQNEAQ (reference sequence). This CDR3 contains 12 residues. V lost 4 bases, J lost 5 bases, and 8 bases lay in between. CDR3 protein: CASSSRKTEAFF. CDR3 DNA: TGTGCCAGCAGCTCCCGGAAAACTGAAGCTTTCTTT. Combining the CDR3 with reference TRBV7-9 and TRBJ1-1 gives the whole variable domain DTGVSQNPRHKITKRGQNVTFRCDPISEHNRLYWYRQTLGQGPEFLTYFQNEAQLEKSRLLSDRFSAERPKGSFSTLEIQRTEQGDSAMYLCASSSRKTEAFFGQGTRLTVV.

This clonotype has at least ten counts. The chain links TRBV15 to TRBJ2-5; either TRBD1 or TRBD2 may fit D (5 bases each). V lost 0 bases and J 5 bases, leaving 13 bases between the germline ends. The V gene's germline CDR1 is LNHNV and CDR2 YYDKDF (reference sequence). The CDR3 is 15 amino acids. This CDR3 is CATSRDQGPGETQYF. In DNA form, the CDR3 reads TGTGCCACCAGCAGAGATCAGGGACCCGGGGAGACCCAGTACTTC.

This clonotype occurred once. This may be a read error, as it is one base from a much larger clone. The chain has TRBV7-2 and TRBJ2-2; perhaps TRBD2 as D (6 bases). CDR3 length: 15 amino acids. Germline V lookup: CDR1 SGHTA, CDR2 FQGNSA. Deletions cut 6 bases from V and 4 bases from J, with 15 bases between. The CDR3 spells CASSRGLGGTGELFF. The CDR3 nucleotides are TGTGCCAGCAGTCGAGGGCTGGGAGGCACCGGGGAGCTGTTTTTT.

This clonotype occurred once. The J gene is TRBJ2-5, the V gene TRBV5-1; TRBD1 agrees at 8 bases. The trim removed 3 bases at V and 2 bases at J, leaving 3 bases unmatched. CDR1 SGHRS and CDR2 YFSETQ come from the germline V gene. CDR3 length: 14 amino acids. CDR3 residues: CASSWTGRQETQYF. The CDR3 DNA is TGCGCCAGCAGCTGGACAGGGCGGCAAGAGACCCAGTACTTC.

This clonotype was recorded many times. The chain joins TRBV29-1 to TRBJ1-2, with 8 bases that match TRBD1. The V and J ends lost 6 bases and 6 bases, in that order; junction bases with no gene match: 9. This CDR3 is 13 amino acids long. The germline V gene has CDR1 SQVTM and CDR2 ANQGSEA. CDR3 amino acids: CSVPGQGFHGYTF. The CDR3 bases are TGCAGCGTGCCCGGACAGGGTTTCCATGGCTACACCTTC.

The CDR3 region is CASVLDRGRGYTF. For the CDR3, the DNA is TGTGCCAGCGTACTAGACAGGGGGCGAGGCTACACCTTC. The chain links TRBV12-3 or TRBV12-4 to TRBJ1-2; 10 bases are a match to TRBD1. CDR3 length: 13 amino acids. V was pared by 8 bases and J by 8 bases, with 8 bases of the junction left unmatched.

The J gene is TRBJ1-2, the V gene TRBV7-6; 10 bases align to TRBD1. V was clipped by 3 bases and J by 10 bases; unmatched bases: 5. The CDR3 has 13 residues. Germline CDR1 and CDR2: SGHVS and FNYEAQ. CDR3 sequence reads: CASSFGTGDDYTF. In DNA, the CDR3 is TGTGCCAGCAGCTTCGGGACAGGGGATGACTACACCTTC. The full variable domain, rest sourced from reference TRBV7-6 and TRBJ1-2, is GAGVSQSPRYKVTKRGQDVALRCDPISGHVSLYWYRQALGQGPEFLTYFNYEAQQDKSGLPNDRFSAERPEGSISTLTIQRTEQRDSAMYRCASSFGTGDDYTFGSGTRLTVV.

This clonotype has more than one count but fewer than ten. The chain uses TRBV20-1 and TRBJ2-7; TRBD2 might be the D (6 bases). This CDR3 spans 12 amino acids. Germline CDR1 DFQATT, CDR2 SNEGSKA (reference sequence). V shed 3 bases and J shed 2 bases, with 8 bases lying between them. CDR3 region: CSARTGAYEQYF. The CDR3 nucleotides read TGCAGTGCTAGGACGGGGGCCTACGAGCAGTACTTC.

The rearrangement joins TRBV7-2 to TRBJ1-2, with TRBD1 identical over 10 bases. The CDR3 extends over 15 amino acids. Trimming cost V 6 bases and J 2 bases; bases outside gene matches: 6. CDR1 is SGHTA and CDR2 is FQGNSA in the germline V gene. The CDR3 nucleotides are TGTGCCAGCAGAATGGGGACAGGGGTGAACTATGGCTACACCTTC. Its translation: CASRMGTGVNYGYTF.

The rearrangement links TRBV25-1 to TRBJ1-4; no clear D gene. V dropped 6 bases and J dropped 5 bases, with 10 bases sitting between them. Per the germline V gene, CDR1 is MGHDK and CDR2 is SYGVNS. The CDR3 runs 13 residues. The CDR3 DNA sequence: TGTGCCAGCAGGGACGCACTGAATGAAAAACTGTTTTTT. This codes for CASRDALNEKLFF.

The CDR3 is CASSVEERAARPNYGYTF. The CDR3 nucleotides are TGTGCCAGCAGCGTTGAAGAAAGGGCAGCGCGCCCTAACTATGGCTACACCTTC. The chain joins TRBV9 to TRBJ1-2; D is ambiguous. The germline V gene has CDR1 SGDLS and CDR2 YYNGEE. The CDR3 consists of 18 residues. V was trimmed by 2 bases and J by 0 bases, leaving 20 bases between them.

This clonotype showed up just once. This chain connects TRBV20-1 to TRBJ1-3, with TRBD1 matching 7 bases. J was trimmed by 3 bases and V by 3 bases; bases with no gene match: 11. Germline CDR1 DFQATT, CDR2 SNEGSKA (reference sequence). CDR3 length: 16 residues. CDR3 DNA sequence: TGCAGTGCTAGGGAGCCCGGGACAGAAATTGGAAACACCATATATTTT. Encoded protein: CSAREPGTEIGNTIYF.

This clonotype was seen a handful of times. This chain joins TRBV20-1 and TRBJ2-7, with 9 bases aligning to TRBD1. The CDR3 is 13 residues long. Unmatched junction bases numbered 1, after V lost 2 bases and J lost 2 bases. Germline V gives CDR1 DFQATT, CDR2 SNEGSKA (reference sequence). CDR3 protein: CSARRTGAYEQYF. CDR3 DNA sequence: TGCAGTGCTAGAAGGACAGGGGCCTACGAGCAGTACTTC.

V usage is TRBV7-6 and J usage is TRBJ1-6; TRBD1 might be the D (5 bases). Trimming shortened V by 5 bases and J by 7 bases, and 18 bases separated the two germline ends. This CDR3 spans 16 amino acids. Germline V CDR1 and CDR2: SGHVS, FNYEAQ. The CDR3 bases are TGTGCCAGCAGCAGGGGTGGGGTCAAATTGAATTCACCCCTCCACTTT. Amino acid sequence: CASSRGGVKLNSPLHF. The variable domain in full, completed from reference TRBV7-6 and TRBJ1-6, reads GAGVSQSPRYKVTKRGQDVALRCDPISGHVSLYWYRQALGQGPEFLTYFNYEAQQDKSGLPNDRFSAERPEGSISTLTIQRTEQRDSAMYRCASSRGGVKLNSPLHFGNGTRLTVT.

The chain joins TRBV15 to TRBJ2-7, with D unresolved. V was clipped by 0 bases and J by 0 bases, with 9 bases between them. CDR1 and CDR2 (germline): LNHNV, YYDKDF (reference sequence). This CDR3 region has 15 residues. The chain's CDR3 is CATSRDPLGSYEQYF. Written as DNA, the CDR3 is TGTGCCACCAGCAGAGATCCGCTCGGCTCCTACGAGCAGTACTTC.

The J gene is TRBJ2-2, the V gene TRBV7-9; no clear D gene. CDR1 and CDR2 (germline): SEHNR, FQNEAQ (reference sequence). Trimming left V 4 bases short and J 2 bases short, with 17 bases between. The CDR3 has 17 residues. In DNA form, the CDR3 reads TGTGCCAGCAGCTCGGCAGTTTTGACCGACAACACCGGGGAGCTGTTTTTT. This gives the protein CASSSAVLTDNTGELFF. Variable domain in full (rest from reference TRBV7-9 and TRBJ2-2): DTGVSQNPRHKITKRGQNVTFRCDPISEHNRLYWYRQTLGQGPEFLTYFQNEAQLEKSRLLSDRFSAERPKGSFSTLEIQRTEQGDSAMYLCASSSAVLTDNTGELFFGEGSRLTVL.

V and J are TRBV7-2 and TRBJ1-4; D is unresolved. The CDR3 is made up of 17 amino acids. The germline CDR1 and CDR2 sequences are SGHTA and FQGNSA. With 6 bases removed from V and 4 bases from J, the gap between germline ends came to 21 bases. CDR3 nucleotides: TGTGCCAGCAGTTCCCGGCCGCGTTTCGAATTTAATGAAAAACTGTTTTTT. This encodes CASSSRPRFEFNEKLFF.

This clonotype was detected only a few times. This chain links TRBV5-1 with TRBJ1-4, with 8 bases aligning to TRBD1. V lost 3 bases to trimming and J lost 8 bases; unmatched junction nucleotides: 12. This CDR3 contains 16 residues. Germline loops: CDR1 SGHRS, CDR2 YFSETQ. CDR3 in DNA: TGCGCCAGCAGCTCCACCCCCGGGACAGGCCTGGAAAAACTGTTTTTT. Its translation is CASSSTPGTGLEKLFF.

This clonotype showed up many times. This chain uses TRBV10-3 with TRBJ1-5; the D is unclear. CDR1 is ENHRY, CDR2 SYGVKD, per germline. This CDR3 region has 14 residues. Trimming took off 8 bases at V and 0 bases at J, with 11 bases between the two ends. The CDR3 DNA reads TGTGCCATCGGAGCACAGTATAGCAATCAGCCCCAGCATTTT. Translation gives CAIGAQYSNQPQHF.